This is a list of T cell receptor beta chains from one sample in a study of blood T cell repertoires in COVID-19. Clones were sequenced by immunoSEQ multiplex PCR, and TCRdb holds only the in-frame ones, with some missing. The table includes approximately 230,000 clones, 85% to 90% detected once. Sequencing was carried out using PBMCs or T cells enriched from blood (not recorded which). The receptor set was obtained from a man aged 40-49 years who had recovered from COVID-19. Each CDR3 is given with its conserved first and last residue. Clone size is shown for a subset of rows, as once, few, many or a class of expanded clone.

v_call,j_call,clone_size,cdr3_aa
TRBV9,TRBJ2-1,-,CASSVAGRGSSYNEQFF
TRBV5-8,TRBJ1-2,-,CASSLEGQGVNYTF
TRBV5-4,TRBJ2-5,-,CASSLSASGGYETQYF
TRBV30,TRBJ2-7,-,CAWGGLAYEQYF
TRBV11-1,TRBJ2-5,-,CASSFSMQGKQETQYF
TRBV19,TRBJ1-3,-,CASSMHVSLGNTIYF
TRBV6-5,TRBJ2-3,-,CASSSLGGGGLDTQYF
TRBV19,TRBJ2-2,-,CASSITRDGGELFF
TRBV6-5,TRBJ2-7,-,CASSYSGIRYEQYF
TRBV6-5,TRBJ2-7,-,CASTWTRDEQYF
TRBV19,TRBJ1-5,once,CASNTSPRGGAYQPQHF
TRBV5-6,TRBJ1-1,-,CASSLWLTVSMNTEAFF
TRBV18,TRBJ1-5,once,CASSPSSGGYWAQHF
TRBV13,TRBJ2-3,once,CASSLVQGPRDTQYF
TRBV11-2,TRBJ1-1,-,CASSSLQGAWTEAFF
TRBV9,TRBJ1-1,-,CASSVGGDTEAFF
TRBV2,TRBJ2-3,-,CASSLGGDTQYF
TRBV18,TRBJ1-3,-,CATTEGNTIYF
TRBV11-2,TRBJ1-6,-,CASSLGQSYNSPLHF
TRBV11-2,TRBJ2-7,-,CASSLHQGVSYEQYF
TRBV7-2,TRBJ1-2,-,CASSLGLGRKDGYTF
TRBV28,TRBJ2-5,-,CASSDSGVVGETQYF
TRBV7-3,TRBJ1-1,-,CASSSQEGTEAFF
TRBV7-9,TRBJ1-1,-,CASSPLGQGAEAFF
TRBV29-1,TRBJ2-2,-,CSVISGQYTGELFF
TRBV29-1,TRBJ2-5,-,CSVDGTLGETQYF
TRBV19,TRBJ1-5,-,CASSPRGYSNQPQHF
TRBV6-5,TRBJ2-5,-,CASSRGPGSQETQYF
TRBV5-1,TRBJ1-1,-,CASSLRTGGTEAFF
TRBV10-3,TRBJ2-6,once,CAIDTEGAISGANVLTF
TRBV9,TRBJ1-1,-,CASSEGGFNTEAFF
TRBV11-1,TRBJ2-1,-,CASSPGLASEQFF
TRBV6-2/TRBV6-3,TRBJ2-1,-,CASSRERGGRSEQFF
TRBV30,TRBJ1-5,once,CAWSVREDQPQHF
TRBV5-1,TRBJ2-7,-,CASRRGTDSYEQYF
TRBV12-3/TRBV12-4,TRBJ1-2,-,CASTPGRLGYTF
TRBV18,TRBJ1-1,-,CASSPGLGAGTEAFF
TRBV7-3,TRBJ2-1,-,CASSNRTEYNEQFF
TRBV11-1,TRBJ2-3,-,CASSFGTRPEYF
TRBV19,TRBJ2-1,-,CASSNQGGNEQFF
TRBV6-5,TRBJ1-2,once,CASTQGTERVYGYTF
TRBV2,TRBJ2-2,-,CACTENTGELFF
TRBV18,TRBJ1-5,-,CASSPPVLVTAVEAAQHF
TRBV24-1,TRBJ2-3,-,CATSDLAGTTDTQYF
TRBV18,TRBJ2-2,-,CASSPPLRTKSPGELFF
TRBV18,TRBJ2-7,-,CASSQQGKDEQYF